Shown below are 28 T cell receptor beta chains from a single sample sequenced in a study of memory CD4+ T cells and cytomegalovirus serostatus. Produced via immunoSEQ multiplex PCR; TCRdb's table is partial and in-frame only. The repertoire holds tens of thousands of clones, with roughly 78% as singletons. The sort gate was single viable CD3+CD4+CD8-CD45RO+ cells for memory CD4+ T cells. The sample was memory CD4+ T cells from blood. These receptors were obtained from an adult in good health and CMV-seronegative.

The CDR3 is CASSPKQGLGGNTIYF. The CDR3 nucleotides read TGTGCCAGCAGCCCCAAGCAGGGTCTGGGAGGAAACACCATATATTTT. The J gene is TRBJ1-3, the V gene TRBV5-4; D is possibly TRBD1 (5 bases). V was cut by 4 bases and J by 4 bases, with 18 bases left in between. The CDR3 sequence is 16 residues long. Germline V gene data show CDR1 as SGHNT and CDR2 as YYREEE (reference sequence).

J is TRBJ2-3 and V is TRBV7-9; D unresolved. Germline loops: CDR1 SEHNR, CDR2 FQNEAQ (reference sequence). The CDR3 is 12 residues long. V was pared by 5 bases and J by 6 bases, with 9 bases between. The CDR3 sequence: CASSPETDTQYF. The CDR3 nucleotides are TGTGCCAGCAGCCCCGAGACGGATACGCAGTATTTT.

The chain has TRBV30 and TRBJ1-5; possibly TRBD1 for D (5 bases). The CDR3 has 13 residues. Trimming stripped 1 base from V and 3 bases from J, with 7 bases between. Looked up from germline, CDR1 is GTSNPN and CDR2 is SVGIG (reference sequence). The CDR3 loop is CAWSGGHNQPQHF. In DNA form, the CDR3 reads TGTGCCTGGAGTGGGGGCCACAATCAGCCCCAGCATTTT.

V is TRBV30 and J is TRBJ1-2, with D possibly TRBD1 on 5 matching bases. Germline values: CDR1 GTSNPN, CDR2 SVGIG (reference sequence). This CDR3 is built from 13 residues. The V and J ends lost 2 bases and 1 base respectively, with 8 bases between them. The CDR3 bases are TGTGCCTGGAGTCCCAGGGATAACTATGGCTACACCTTC. Amino acids: CAWSPRDNYGYTF.

This chain joins TRBV18 and TRBJ1-1, with 12 bases lining up with TRBD1. Germline V gene sequence: CDR1 KGHSH, CDR2 LQKENI. After removal of 3 bases from V and 7 bases from J, the junction contained 6 bases not matched to a gene. The length of the CDR3 is 15 residues. CDR3 bases: TGTGCCAGCTCACCCTACAGGGACAGGGGGCATGAAGCTTTCTTT. This codes for CASSPYRDRGHEAFF.

The chain joins TRBV6-5 to TRBJ1-2; 8 positions match TRBD1. The trim removed 6 bases at V and 5 bases at J, leaving 8 bases unmatched. CDR1 is MNHEY and CDR2 is SVGAGI in the germline V gene. This CDR3 region has 14 residues. The DNA for the CDR3 is TGTGCCAGCAGCTCCGACAGGGGATATTATGGCTACACCTTC. Its protein product is CASSSDRGYYGYTF.

The chain joins TRBV5-4 to TRBJ2-7; D possibly corresponds to TRBD1 (5 bases). Trimming took 0 bases from V and 1 from J, leaving 14 bases between them. Germline CDR1 reads SGHNT; CDR2 reads YYREEE (reference sequence). There are 16 residues in the CDR3. CDR3 in DNA: TGTGCCAGCAGCTTGGGGGGCGGTTCGGGTTCCTACGAGCAGTACTTC. Translated, it gives CASSLGGGSGSYEQYF.

The rearrangement links TRBV28 to TRBJ2-7, with D maybe TRBD1 (6 bases). The CDR3 is made up of 14 amino acids. The V gene lost 2 bases and the J gene lost 6 bases, with 14 bases spanning the gap. The germline V gene has CDR1 MDHEN and CDR2 SYDVKM. CDR3 DNA sequence: TGTGCCAGCAGTTTAAGTCAGGGGAGTGGCGAGCAGTACTTC. This sequence encodes CASSLSQGSGEQYF.

V is TRBV15 and J is TRBJ2-1; 7 nucleotides match TRBD2. V trimming: 0 bases; J trimming: 1 base; junction bases outside the gene matches: 3. The CDR3 spans 16 residues. The germline CDR1 and CDR2 sequences are LNHNV and YYDKDF (reference sequence). CDR3 residues: CATSRDYGGSYNEQFF. CDR3 DNA: TGTGCCACCAGCAGAGATTACGGGGGGTCCTACAATGAGCAGTTCTTC.

The V and J genes are TRBV6-1 and TRBJ2-7; TRBD2 matches 12 bases. Germline lookup yields CDR1 MNHNS and CDR2 SASEGT. V shed 5 bases and J 3 bases; nucleotides not matched to a gene: 5. The CDR3 is 15 amino acids. The chain's CDR3 is CASSIGLAGIYEQYF. The CDR3 DNA follows: TGTGCCAGCAGTATCGGACTAGCGGGAATCTACGAGCAGTACTTC.

The chain links TRBV5-1 to TRBJ2-7; 14 bases agree with TRBD2. Losses at the gene ends were 5 bases for V and 3 bases for J; bases not matched to a gene: 7. There are 16 residues in the CDR3. CDR1 and CDR2 (germline): SGHRS, YFSETQ. The CDR3 sequence: CASRRLGTSGGYEQYF. The CDR3, as DNA: TGCGCCAGCAGACGTTTAGGGACTAGCGGGGGCTACGAGCAGTACTTC.

The rearrangement uses TRBV28 and TRBJ2-7, with TRBD2 identical over 7 bases. With V trimmed by 5 bases and J by 8 bases, 6 bases remained unmatched. Germline V gene data show CDR1 as MDHEN and CDR2 as SYDVKM. The CDR3 runs to 12 residues. The CDR3 bases are TGTGCCAGCAGTCATCCGGGAGGTCAGCAGTACTTC. Its translation is CASSHPGGQQYF.

The V gene is TRBV25-1, the J gene TRBJ1-2, with D perhaps TRBD1 (5 bases). The CDR3 totals 14 residues. The V gene lost 4 bases and the J gene lost 5 bases, with 14 bases spanning the gap. Germline CDR1 is MGHDK and CDR2 is SYGVNS. CDR3 coding DNA: TGTGCCAGCAGTGTGGCAGGGAGGGAATATGGCTACACCTTC. It codes for CASSVAGREYGYTF.

A remark on this clone: One junction end does not reproduce the germline sequence, and a read error may be involved. This chain joins TRBV18 and TRBJ2-3; D might be TRBD2 (6 bases). Germline CDR1 KGHSH, CDR2 LQKENI. This CDR3 contains 17 residues. CDR3 in amino acids: CASSSPQERVGTDTQYF. In nucleotides, the CDR3 is TGTGCCAGCTCATCACCCCAGGAGCGGGTGGGCACAGATACGCAGTATTTT.

The rearrangement links TRBV4-2 to TRBJ2-5; 7 bases are a match to TRBD2. CDR1 LGHNA and CDR2 YNFKEQ come from the germline V gene. V dropped 0 bases and J dropped 5; count of bases not matched to a gene: 6. The CDR3 spans 15 residues. CDR3 sequence: CASSQDGSGRETQYF. The CDR3 DNA reads as TGTGCCAGCAGCCAAGATGGATCCGGGAGGGAGACCCAGTACTTC.

CDR3 sequence reads: CASSSRQGSTDTQYF. For the CDR3, the DNA is TGTGCCAGCAGCTCCCGACAGGGTAGCACAGATACGCAGTATTTT. The chain couples TRBV7-9 to TRBJ2-3; TRBD1 matches at 7 bases. Germline lookup yields CDR1 SEHNR and CDR2 FQNEAQ (reference sequence). V dropped 4 bases and J dropped 0; count of bases not matched to a gene: 4. This CDR3 has 15 residues.

The chain recombines TRBV5-1 with TRBJ2-1, with 10 positions matching TRBD1. The CDR3 has 17 residues. Germline-derived CDR1 and CDR2 are SGHRS and YFSETQ. V was clipped by 4 bases and J by 5 bases; unmatched bases: 12. CDR3 DNA: TGCGCCAGCAGCCCACGGACAGGGGGGTTAGGTAACAATGAGCAGTTCTTC. This encodes CASSPRTGGLGNNEQFF.

This clone has just a few counts. The rearrangement joins TRBV11-1 to TRBJ2-1, with D perhaps TRBD1 (6 bases). Trimming took 1 base from V and 0 from J, leaving 10 bases between them. This CDR3 is 16 amino acids long. Germline V gene lookup returns CDR1 SGHAT and CDR2 FQDESV (reference sequence). DNA of the CDR3: TGTGCCAGCAGCTTAGGGGGACATCTCTCCTACAATGAGCAGTTCTTC. Translated: CASSLGGHLSYNEQFF.

This chain uses TRBV2 with TRBJ2-5, with D maybe TRBD2 (5 bases). The last part of the DNA fits TRBJ2-7 better; the J call may be wrong. Looked up from germline, CDR1 is SNHLY and CDR2 is FYNNEI. This CDR3 has 14 amino acids. Here the CDR3 DNA reads TGTGCCAGCGGACTCTACATCAGCCCCTACGAGCAGTACTTC. Its protein is CASGLYISPYEQYF.

The rearrangement uses TRBV5-4 and TRBJ2-3, with 9 bases lining up with TRBD2. CDR1 and CDR2 (germline): SGHNT, YYREEE (reference sequence). The CDR3 totals 17 residues. V shed 1 base, J shed 0 bases, and the junction held 6 bases outside the gene matches. This chain's CDR3 is CASSLPTSGTSTDTQYF. The CDR3 DNA sequence: TGTGCCAGCAGCTTGCCGACTAGCGGTACTAGCACAGATACGCAGTATTTT.

The V call is TRBV7-8, the J call TRBJ1-6; D is ambiguous. The CDR3 loop spans 13 amino acids. V dropped 0 bases and J dropped 14 bases, with 11 bases sitting between them. In germline, CDR1 is SGHVS, CDR2 FQNEAQ. The CDR3 loop is CASSLALDNTLHF. CDR3 coding DNA: TGTGCCAGCAGCTTAGCTCTCGACAACACCCTCCACTTT.

The CDR3 loop reads CASSVAAQGRGDGYTF. The CDR3 nucleotides are TGTGCCAGCAGCGTAGCGGCCCAGGGCCGAGGCGATGGCTACACCTTC. The chain joins TRBV9 to TRBJ1-2, with a weak D call TRBD1 (5 bases). Trimming took off 0 bases at V and 6 bases at J, with 18 bases between the two ends. Germline V gene sequence: CDR1 SGDLS, CDR2 YYNGEE. The CDR3 length is 16 residues. The full variable domain, with the rest looked up from reference TRBV9 and TRBJ1-2, is DSGVTQTPKHLITATGQRVTLRCSPRSGDLSVYWYQQSLDQGLQFLIQYYNGEERAKGNILERFSAQQFPDLHSELNLSSLELGDSALYFCASSVAAQGRGDGYTFGSGTRLTVV.

This clone has only one observation. V usage is TRBV5-1 and J usage is TRBJ2-3; 9 bases are a match to TRBD1. The V and J ends lost 4 bases and 6 bases, in that order; junction bases with no gene match: 12. CDR1 is SGHRS and CDR2 is YFSETQ in the germline V gene. CDR3 length equals 16 residues. The CDR3 DNA is TGCGCCAGCAGCGTGGGGGACAGGGCCTCCGGGGATACGCAGTATTTT. Translated: CASSVGDRASGDTQYF.

The chain has TRBV7-2 and TRBJ1-1, with D perhaps TRBD1 (6 bases). V lost 2 bases, J lost 1 base, and 8 bases lay in between. Per germline, CDR1 SGHTA and CDR2 FQGNSA. The CDR3 consists of 14 residues. The CDR3 DNA sequence: TGTGCCAGCAGCTTACAGGGGAGGAACACTGAAGCTTTCTTT. Its translation: CASSLQGRNTEAFF.

The V gene is TRBV4-1, the J gene TRBJ2-2; D perhaps matches TRBD2 (5 bases). This CDR3 spans 12 amino acids. Per the germline V gene, CDR1 is MGHRA and CDR2 is YSYEKL. V shed 3 bases and J shed 6 bases, with 5 bases lying between them. DNA for the CDR3: TGCGCCAGCAGCCAGAGGGCCGGGGAGCTGTTTTTT. Encoded protein: CASSQRAGELFF.

The chain uses TRBV11-3 and TRBJ2-5; 7 bases agree with TRBD1. Per the germline V gene, CDR1 is SGHNT and CDR2 is YENEEA. This CDR3 has 15 residues. The trim removed 5 bases at V and 1 base at J, leaving 7 bases unmatched. DNA for the CDR3: TGTGCCAGCAGCCCAACAGGGGCCTTCCAAGAGACCCAGTACTTC. It encodes CASSPTGAFQETQYF. The full variable domain, rest sourced from reference TRBV11-3 and TRBJ2-5, is EAGVVQSPRYKIIEKKQPVAFWCNPISGHNTLYWYLQNLGQGPELLIRYENEEAVDDSQLPKDRFSAERLKGVDSTLKIQPAELGDSAVYLCASSPTGAFQETQYFGPGTRLLVL.

The rearrangement uses TRBV11-3 and TRBJ2-1, with 14 bases identical to TRBD2. Per germline, CDR1 SGHNT and CDR2 YENEEA. V lost 5 bases, J lost 9 bases, and 9 bases stayed unmatched. The CDR3 runs to 16 residues. DNA for the CDR3: TGTGCCAGCAGCCCTCGACTAGCGGGAGGGTCGGGTGAGCAGTTCTTC. Translating it yields CASSPRLAGGSGEQFF.

The chain carries TRBV7-9 and TRBJ2-7; D is unclear. Germline CDR1 SEHNR, CDR2 FQNEAQ (reference sequence). The V end was cut by 4 bases, the J end by 1 base, with 8 bases between. The length of the CDR3 is 13 residues. The CDR3 DNA reads as TGTGCCAGCAGCTCGGGTACTTCCTACGAGCAGTACTTC. Its protein is CASSSGTSYEQYF.